This T cell receptor (beta chain) was documented in a study of blood T cell repertoires in COVID-19 (TCRdb year 2020). With respect to the entire study: Samples from collaborators originated in the United States, Italy and Spain and spanned both the acute and convalescent phases of COVID-19. The prospective study material was composed of cDNA or gDNA derived from T cells, B-cell-depleted T cells, or PBMCs. Subjects who had been exposed to COVID-19, were actively infected with it, or had recovered from it provided the deeply sampled blood TCRbeta repertoires that made up the dataset. A freely available public database, intended as a resource for researchers studying the immune response to SARS-CoV-2, is where the repertoires were released. Samples were obtained from the ongoing ImmuneRACE study (first 160 participants) and from roughly 1,300 subjects provided by 6 global collaborators. A de-identified subject ID, COVID-19 status, age in years and sex were almost always included in the sample metadata. Where HLA class I and class II types were available, the types were taken from metadata supplied by the sample provider, not from assay-based typing.

The research as a whole found: The amount of clinical and demographic metadata varied by source and participant and was provided uncurated.

TCRbeta CDR3 regions were amplified from genomic DNA using the immunoSEQ Assay, a bias-controlled multiplex PCR. Regarding the original processing steps: The number of nucleated cells in each sample was estimated by amplification of reference gene primers within the assay. To quantify the absolute abundance of each unique TCRbeta CDR3 rearrangement, sequence reads were collapsed and filtered. For each sample, productive Simpson clonality was calculated as the square root of Simpson's diversity index across productive rearrangements. Imported from immuneACCESS, the table was reduced by TCRdb to in-frame sequences with V and J called. These copies leave out some clones; in studies compared against another copy, an unresolved V gene accounts for under half, and the cause of the remainder is not known. That table gives V, J and clone size, and the DNA gave D and trimming. The sample table records more than 150,000 clones; about 88% of these occur just once. Together, the top ten hold less than 0.7% of the sample.

Points on this clone: No cognate antigen has been identified for it. Per-nucleotide qualities are absent, and no much larger clonotype sits a single base away.

In Seattle, one collaborating source enrolled patients while the infection was active and tracked those patients longitudinally over the course of disease. Collaborating institutions collected whole blood in K2EDTA tubes following their own protocols. For TCRbeta analysis, collaborator samples were shipped as frozen whole blood, as isolated PBMCs, or as DNA extracted from either sample type. Counted from cysteine to phenylalanine, this CDR3 has 17 amino acids. Left in the record is the CDR3 DNA by itself, 51 bases read in frame from the first base. Here V drops 4 bases and J drops 4 bases, and the junction holds 12 bases not matched to any gene. The germline V gene yields LGHNA for CDR1 and YNFKEQ for CDR2.

The clonotype originates from a man aged 55 to 69 with COVID-19, enrolled during active disease. The V gene is TRBV4-2 and the J gene is TRBJ2-5, with 10 central nucleotides matching TRBD2. The specimen sequenced was peripheral blood. The DNA is TGTGCCAGCAGCCCTTGGATCGGGACTAGCGATGGAGAGACCCAGTACTTC. Translated, this gives CASSPWIGTSDGETQYF.